This TCR beta chain was identified during a study of neoadjuvant nivolumab and ipilimumab in lung cancer. Study at large: The combination arm added day-1 ipilimumab 1 mg/kg to nivolumab 3 mg/kg on days 1, 15, 29.

Findings and caveats of the study: Compared with tumor-adjacent uninvolved lung, resected tumors showed greater richness and clonality. Resected-tumor TCR richness correlated positively with pretherapy blood richness. From pretherapy to surgery, tumor richness and clonality rose with dual therapy.

Looked up from germline, CDR1 is KGHSH and CDR2 is LQKENI. This CDR3 spans 13 amino acids. Trimming cost V 3 bases and J 3 bases, with 8 bases left between them. Note on this clone: Its antigen is currently unknown.

Profiling relied on immunoSEQ multiplex PCR, and the TCRdb table lists in-frame clones only, not all of them. The sample records 28,000 or so clones, 83% being singletons. Material: tumor tissue, obtained after neoadjuvant nivolumab, alone or with ipilimumab, at or shortly before surgery. This TCR was recovered from an adult with non-small cell lung cancer. The chain joins TRBV18 to TRBJ2-5; a weak D match, TRBD1 (6 bases). DNA for the CDR3: TGTGCCAGCTCACCGACAGGAGAAGAGACCCAGTACTTC. Its protein product is CASSPTGEETQYF.